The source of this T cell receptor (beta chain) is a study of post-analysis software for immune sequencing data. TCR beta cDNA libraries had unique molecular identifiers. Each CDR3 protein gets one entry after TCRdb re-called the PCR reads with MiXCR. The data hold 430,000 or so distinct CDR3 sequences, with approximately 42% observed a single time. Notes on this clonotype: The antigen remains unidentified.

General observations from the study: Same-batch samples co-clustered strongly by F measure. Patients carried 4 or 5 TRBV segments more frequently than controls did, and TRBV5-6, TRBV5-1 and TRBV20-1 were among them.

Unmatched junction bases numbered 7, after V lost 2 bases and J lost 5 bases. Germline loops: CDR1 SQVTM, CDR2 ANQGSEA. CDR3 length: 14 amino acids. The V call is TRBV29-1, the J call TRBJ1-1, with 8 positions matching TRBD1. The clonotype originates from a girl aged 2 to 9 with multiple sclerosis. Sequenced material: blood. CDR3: CSVESGTGFTEAFF. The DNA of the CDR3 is TGCAGCGTTGAAAGTGGGACAGGATTTACTGAAGCTTTCTTT. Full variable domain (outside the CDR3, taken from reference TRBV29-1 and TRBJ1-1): SAVISQKPSRDICQRGTSLTIQCQVDSQVTMMFWYRQQPGQSLTLIATANQGSEATYESGFVIDKFPISRPNLTFSTLTVSNMSPEDSSIYLCSVESGTGFTEAFFGQGTRLTVV.